The entry that follows covers one T cell receptor beta chain sequence. This specimen belongs to a study of blood T cell repertoires in COVID-19. Study in general: The study drew acute and convalescent COVID-19 samples from the United States, Italy and Spain.

Germline V lookup: CDR1 LNHDA, CDR2 SQIVND (reference sequence). V dropped 5 bases and J dropped 4 bases, with 14 bases sitting between them. This CDR3 has 14 amino acids. Generated by immunoSEQ multiplex PCR, the TCRdb table keeps only in-frame clones and is missing some. The sample contains 390,000 or so clones, more than 70% of which appear only once. Seattle participants joined during active infection and were tracked over time. The sequence was obtained from a woman between 25 and 40 years old with COVID-19, enrolled during active disease. Material for sequencing was peripheral blood. J is TRBJ1-2 and V is TRBV19; no definite D call. The CDR3 here is CASSVGPAGYGYTF. CDR3 bases: TGTGCCAGTAGTGTAGGGCCGGCGGGCTATGGCTACACCTTC.